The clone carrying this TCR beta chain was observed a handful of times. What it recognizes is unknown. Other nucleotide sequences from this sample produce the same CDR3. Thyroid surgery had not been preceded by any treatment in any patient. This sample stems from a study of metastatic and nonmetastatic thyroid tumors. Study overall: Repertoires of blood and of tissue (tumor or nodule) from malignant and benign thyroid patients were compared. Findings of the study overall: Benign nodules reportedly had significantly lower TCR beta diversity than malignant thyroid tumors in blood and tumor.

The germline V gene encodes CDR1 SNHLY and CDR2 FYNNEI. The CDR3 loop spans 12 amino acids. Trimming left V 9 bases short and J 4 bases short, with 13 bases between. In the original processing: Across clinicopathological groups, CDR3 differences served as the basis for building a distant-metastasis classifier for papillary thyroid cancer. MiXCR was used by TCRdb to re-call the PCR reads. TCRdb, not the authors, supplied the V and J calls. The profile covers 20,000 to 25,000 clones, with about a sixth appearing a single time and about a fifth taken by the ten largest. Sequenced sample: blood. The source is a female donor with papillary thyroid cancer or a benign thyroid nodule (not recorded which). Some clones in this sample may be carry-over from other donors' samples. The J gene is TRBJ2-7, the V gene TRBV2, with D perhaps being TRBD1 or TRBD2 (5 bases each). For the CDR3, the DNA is TGTGCCAGTGGGGGAGAAATATACGAGCAGTACTTC. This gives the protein CASGGEIYEQYF.